The 25 T cell receptor beta chains reported below all come from one sample, sequenced in a study of T cell responses to AZD1222 COVID-19 vaccine. TCRdb's table, derived via immunoSEQ multiplex PCR, lists solely in-frame clones and lacks some. Altogether around 130,000 clones are present, approximately 85% being singletons, with the ten largest covering under 6%. The input for sequencing was peripheral blood, taken 28 days after the second AZD1222 dose. All receptors come from an adult who received the AZD1222 COVID-19 vaccine.

The V call is TRBV3-1 (or the pseudogene TRBV3-2), the J call TRBJ1-2, with TRBD1 identical over 7 bases. The CDR3 has 14 residues. V was clipped by 2 bases and J by 5 bases; unmatched bases: 5. CDR1 is LGHDT and CDR2 is YNNKEL in the germline V gene (reference sequence). The CDR3 protein is CASSQMTGTYGYTF. CDR3 bases: TGTGCCAGCAGCCAAATGACAGGGACTTATGGCTACACCTTC.

This clone has only a few counts. The chain uses TRBV5-4 and TRBJ2-3; 9 bases fit TRBD2. V shed 4 bases, J shed 0 bases, and the junction held 9 bases outside the gene matches. Looked up from germline, CDR1 is SGHNT and CDR2 is YYREEE (reference sequence). The length of the CDR3 is 17 residues. The chain's CDR3 is CASSPLAGDSSTDTQYF. In DNA form, the CDR3 reads TGTGCCAGCAGCCCCTTAGCGGGGGACTCTAGCACAGATACGCAGTATTTT.

The chain employs TRBV18 and TRBJ1-1; a possible D gene is TRBD1 (6 bases). CDR3 length: 17 residues. Germline CDR1 and CDR2: KGHSH and LQKENI. Trimming left V 0 bases short and J 4 bases short, with 18 bases between. CDR3 nucleotides: TGTGCCAGCTCACCACCGGCTTGGAAACAGGGAAGCACTGAAGCTTTCTTT. Protein sequence: CASSPPAWKQGSTEAFF.

J is TRBJ2-2 and V is TRBV4-3, with 13 bases lining up with TRBD2. Germline V gives CDR1 LGHNA, CDR2 YSLEER. V gave up 0 bases and J gave up 5 bases; unmatched junction bases: 9. The CDR3 is 19 residues long. CDR3 amino acids: CASSQDLTSGGAGTGELFF. CDR3 in DNA: TGCGCCAGCAGCCAAGATCTCACTAGCGGGGGGGCCGGAACCGGGGAGCTGTTTTTT.

The chain joins TRBV18 to TRBJ2-5; 8 bases agree with TRBD2. This CDR3 is 16 amino acids long. CDR1 is KGHSH and CDR2 is LQKENI in the germline V gene. Trimming cost V 3 bases and J 2 bases; bases outside gene matches: 8. The CDR3 DNA sequence: TGTGCCAGCTCACCCAGGAGTAGCGGGGCACAAGAGACCCAGTACTTC. Translation gives CASSPRSSGAQETQYF.

V usage is TRBV19 and J usage is TRBJ1-2; 7 nucleotides line up with TRBD1. The CDR3 spans 13 residues. Germline loops: CDR1 LNHDA, CDR2 SQIVND (reference sequence). V shed 3 bases and J 2 bases; nucleotides not matched to a gene: 0. The CDR3 spells CASSMTGNYGYTF. The CDR3 DNA sequence: TGTGCCAGTAGTATGACAGGGAACTATGGCTACACCTTC. Using reference TRBV19 and TRBJ1-2 for the parts outside the CDR3, the full variable domain is DGGITQSPKYLFRKEGQNVTLSCEQNLNHDAMYWYRQDPGQGLRLIYYSQIVNDFQKGDIAEGYSVSREKKESFPLTVTSAQKNPTAFYLCASSMTGNYGYTFGSGTRLTVV.

With respect to this clone: Other DNA sequences from this sample encode an identical CDR3 as well. The CDR3 loop is CASSPGGNSGNTIYF. The CDR3 region has the DNA TGTGCCAGCAGCCCTGGGGGTAATTCTGGAAACACCATATATTTT. The chain joins TRBV7-9 to TRBJ1-3; TRBD1 might be the D (5 bases). The V end was cut by 5 bases, the J end by 1 base, with 12 bases between. Germline lookup yields CDR1 SEHNR and CDR2 FQNEAQ (reference sequence). The CDR3 covers 15 residues. The whole variable domain, remainder taken from reference TRBV7-9 and TRBJ1-3, is DTGVSQNPRHKITKRGQNVTFRCDPISEHNRLYWYRQTLGQGPEFLTYFQNEAQLEKSRLLSDRFSAERPKGSFSTLEIQRTEQGDSAMYLCASSPGGNSGNTIYFGEGSWLTVV.

This clone turned up a few times. CDR3 bases: TGTGCCACCAGCAGACCGACAGGCCCTAACTCCTACGAGCAGTACTTC. Protein: CATSRPTGPNSYEQYF. The genes are TRBV15 and TRBJ2-7; tentatively, D is TRBD1 (6 bases). The CDR3 covers 16 residues. Germline loops: CDR1 LNHNV, CDR2 YYDKDF (reference sequence). Deletions cut 2 bases from V and 0 bases from J, with 14 bases between.

With respect to this clone: The same CDR3 can be traced to other DNA sequences in this sample. V is TRBV2 and J is TRBJ2-3; no definite D call. This CDR3 has 12 residues. Germline V gives CDR1 SNHLY, CDR2 FYNNEI. V lost 3 bases, J lost 1 base, and 2 bases lay in between. CDR3 in DNA: TGTGCCAGCAGTGATCGCACAGATACGCAGTATTTT. Its protein product is CASSDRTDTQYF. Full variable domain (remainder filled in from reference TRBV2 and TRBJ2-3): EPEVTQTPSHQVTQMGQEVILRCVPISNHLYFYWYRQILGQKVEFLVSFYNNEISEKSEIFDDQFSVERPDGSNFTLKIRSTKLEDSAMYFCASSDRTDTQYFGPGTRLTVL.

The chain employs TRBV28 and TRBJ1-2; possible D gene TRBD1, 6 bases. This CDR3 comprises 15 residues. The V gene's germline CDR1 is MDHEN and CDR2 SYDVKM. Trimming removed 7 bases at V and 0 bases at J, with 15 bases between. The CDR3 sequence: CASTEGGPANYGYTF. DNA for the CDR3: TGTGCCAGCACAGAGGGGGGGCCAGCTAACTATGGCTACACCTTC.

The chain joins TRBV5-4 to TRBJ2-1; no clear D gene. With 0 bases removed from V and 6 bases from J, the gap between germline ends came to 10 bases. Germline values: CDR1 SGHNT, CDR2 YYREEE (reference sequence). CDR3 length equals 14 residues. CDR3 amino acids: CASSLDFKLNEQFF. In DNA form, the CDR3 reads TGTGCCAGCAGCTTGGACTTCAAGCTCAATGAGCAGTTCTTC.

The chain employs TRBV4-3 and TRBJ1-2, with 9 bases identical to TRBD1. The CDR3 is 11 residues long. Germline CDR1 LGHNA, CDR2 YSLEER. J lost 13 bases, V lost 2 bases, and 2 bases had no gene match. As DNA, the CDR3 is TGCGCCAGCAGCCAAAACAGGGGGCTCACCTTC. Its translation: CASSQNRGLTF.

The chain couples TRBV12-3 or TRBV12-4 to TRBJ2-7, with 7 bases aligning to TRBD1. The CDR3 covers 13 residues. Unmatched junction bases numbered 7, after V lost 6 bases and J lost 5 bases. In nucleotides, the CDR3 is TGTGCCAGCAGCACCGGGACAGTTAACGAGCAGTACTTC. It yields the protein CASSTGTVNEQYF.

The CDR3 reads CASRSPPRTQHF. The CDR3 nucleotides are TGTGCCAGCAGGAGTCCCCCTAGGACCCAGCATTTT. The chain joins TRBV28 to TRBJ1-5; no firm D call. V lost 6 bases, J lost 11 bases, and 14 bases lay in between. CDR3 length: 12 amino acids. The germline CDR1 and CDR2 sequences are MDHEN and SYDVKM.

CDR3 sequence reads: CASSRGGTNEKLFF. The CDR3 nucleotides read TGTGCCAGCAGCCGGGGCGGGACTAATGAAAAACTGTTTTTT. This chain connects TRBV4-2 to TRBJ1-4; possible D gene TRBD1, 5 bases. The CDR3 sequence is 14 residues long. From germline, CDR1 is LGHNA and CDR2 YNFKEQ. Deletions cut 4 bases from V and 2 bases from J, with 8 bases between.

This rearrangement joins TRBV5-4 to TRBJ2-1; 7 positions match TRBD1. CDR1 and CDR2 from the germline V gene are SGHNT and YYREEE (reference sequence). V lost 1 base and J lost 6; bases outside the gene matches: 7. The CDR3 covers 15 residues. As DNA, the CDR3 is TGTGCCAGCAGCTTGACCGGACAGGTCTTCAATGAGCAGTTCTTC. Encoded protein: CASSLTGQVFNEQFF. Supplemented by reference TRBV5-4 and TRBJ2-1, the full variable domain reads ETGVTQSPTHLIKTRGQQVTLRCSSQSGHNTVSWYQQALGQGPQFIFQYYREEENGRGNFPPRFSGLQFPNYSSELNVNALELDDSALYLCASSLTGQVFNEQFFGPGTRLTVL.

This clone was seen a single time. The chain combines TRBV24-1 with TRBJ1-1, with D uncertain. The V gene lost 2 bases and the J gene lost 11 bases, with 11 bases spanning the gap. The CDR3 covers 12 residues. The germline V gene has CDR1 KGHDR and CDR2 SFDVKD. CDR3 nucleotides: TGTGCCACCAGTGATTCCGGGTCTAGTGCTTTCTTT. Protein product: CATSDSGSSAFF.

This clone was picked up many times. The chain couples TRBV3-1 (or the pseudogene TRBV3-2) to TRBJ2-7; D might be TRBD1 or TRBD2, each matching 6 bases. With 8 bases removed from V and 6 bases from J, the gap between germline ends came to 17 bases. The CDR3 length is 13 residues. Germline-derived CDR1 and CDR2 are LGHDT and YNNKEL (reference sequence). CDR3 bases: TGTGCCAGCGCGTGGGGGGCCCTGACCGAGCAGTACTTC. This gives the protein CASAWGALTEQYF.

V usage is TRBV27 and J usage is TRBJ1-1, with 7 bases lining up with TRBD1. Germline V gene lookup returns CDR1 MNHEY and CDR2 SMNVEV (reference sequence). V lost 5 bases, J lost 3 bases, and 0 bases stayed unmatched. The CDR3 extends over 12 amino acids. The CDR3 nucleotides read TGTGCCAGCAGTACAGGGGACACTGAAGCTTTCTTT. Its protein is CASSTGDTEAFF.

J is TRBJ2-1 and V is TRBV2, with TRBD1 as a possible D gene (6 bases). Per germline, CDR1 SNHLY and CDR2 FYNNEI. V lost 8 bases, J lost 6 bases, and 8 bases lay in between. CDR3 length: 11 amino acids. The CDR3 DNA reads TGTGCCAGCTCGGACAGCAATGAGCAGTTCTTC. Its protein product is CASSDSNEQFF. The full variable domain, rest sourced from reference TRBV2 and TRBJ2-1, is EPEVTQTPSHQVTQMGQEVILRCVPISNHLYFYWYRQILGQKVEFLVSFYNNEISEKSEIFDDQFSVERPDGSNFTLKIRSTKLEDSAMYFCASSDSNEQFFGPGTRLTVL.

CDR3: CASSTGRETQYF. CDR3 DNA: TGTGCCAGTAGTACAGGGCGGGAGACCCAGTACTTC. V gene TRBV19 combines with J gene TRBJ2-5, with D possibly being TRBD1 (5 bases). Germline V gives CDR1 LNHDA, CDR2 SQIVND (reference sequence). This CDR3 is 12 amino acids long. Trimming shortened V by 4 bases and J by 5 bases, and 8 bases separated the two germline ends.

This chain links TRBV6-5 with TRBJ2-7; TRBD2 matches at 7 bases. The CDR3 is 14 amino acids. With V trimmed by 5 bases and J by 1 base, 5 bases remained unmatched. In germline, CDR1 is MNHEY, CDR2 SVGAGI. CDR3 amino acids: CASSLKRGSYEQYF. The CDR3 nucleotides read TGTGCCAGCAGTCTCAAGCGGGGTTCCTACGAGCAGTACTTC.

The chain carries TRBV30 and TRBJ1-2, with a weak D call TRBD1 (5 bases). Germline CDR1 GTSNPN, CDR2 SVGIG (reference sequence). With 0 bases removed from V and 8 bases from J, the gap between germline ends came to 16 bases. This CDR3 is 14 amino acids long. CDR3 in amino acids: CAWSVSRQGRGYTF. As DNA, the CDR3 is TGTGCCTGGAGTGTTTCCCGTCAGGGTCGCGGCTACACCTTC.

The rearrangement joins TRBV5-4 to TRBJ2-2, with no clear D. V lost 1 base to trimming and J lost 1 base, with 5 bases between them. In germline, CDR1 is SGHNT, CDR2 YYREEE (reference sequence). This CDR3 contains 14 residues. The CDR3 DNA reads TGTGCCAGCAGCTTGAAAAAGAACACCGGGGAGCTGTTTTTT. It translates to CASSLKKNTGELFF.

The chain couples TRBV5-1 to TRBJ2-3; 10 bases are a match to TRBD2. Germline assignment: CDR1 SGHRS and CDR2 YFSETQ. The CDR3 has 16 residues. J was trimmed by 4 bases and V by 0 bases; bases with no gene match: 5. The CDR3, as DNA: TGCGCCAGCAGCTTGGATCCTAGCGGGAGCTCAGATACGCAGTATTTT. It translates to CASSLDPSGSSDTQYF.